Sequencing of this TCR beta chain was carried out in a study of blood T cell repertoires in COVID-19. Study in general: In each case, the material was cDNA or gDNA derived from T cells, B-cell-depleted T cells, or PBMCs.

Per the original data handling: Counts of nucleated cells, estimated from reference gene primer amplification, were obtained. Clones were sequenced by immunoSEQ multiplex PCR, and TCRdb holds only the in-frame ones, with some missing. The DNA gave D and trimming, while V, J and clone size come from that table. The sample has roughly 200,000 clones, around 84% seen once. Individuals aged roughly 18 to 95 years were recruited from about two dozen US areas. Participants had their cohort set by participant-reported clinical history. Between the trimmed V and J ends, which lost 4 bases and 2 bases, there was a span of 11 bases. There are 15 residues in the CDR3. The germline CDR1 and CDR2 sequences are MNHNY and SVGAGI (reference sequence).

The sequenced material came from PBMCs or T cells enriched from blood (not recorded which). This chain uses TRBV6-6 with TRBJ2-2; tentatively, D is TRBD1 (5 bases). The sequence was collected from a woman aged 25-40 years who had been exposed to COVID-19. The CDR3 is CASSSTTANTGELFF. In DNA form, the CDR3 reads TGTGCCAGCAGTTCAACGACAGCTAACACCGGGGAGCTGTTTTTT.